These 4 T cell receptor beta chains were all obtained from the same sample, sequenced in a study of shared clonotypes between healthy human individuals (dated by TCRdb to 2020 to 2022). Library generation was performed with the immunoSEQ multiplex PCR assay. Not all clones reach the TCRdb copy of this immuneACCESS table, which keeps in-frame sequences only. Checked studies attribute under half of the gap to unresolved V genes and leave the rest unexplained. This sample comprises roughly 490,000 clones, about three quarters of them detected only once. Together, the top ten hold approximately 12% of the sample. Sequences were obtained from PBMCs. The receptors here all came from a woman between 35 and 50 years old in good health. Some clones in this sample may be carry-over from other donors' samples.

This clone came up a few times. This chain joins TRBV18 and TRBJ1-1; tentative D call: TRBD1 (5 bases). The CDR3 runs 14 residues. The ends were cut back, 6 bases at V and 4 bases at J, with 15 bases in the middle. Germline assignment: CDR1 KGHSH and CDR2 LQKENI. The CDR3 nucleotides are TGTGCCAGCTCGCGGGACCGTCGGGGCACTGAAGCTTTCTTT. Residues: CASSRDRRGTEAFF.

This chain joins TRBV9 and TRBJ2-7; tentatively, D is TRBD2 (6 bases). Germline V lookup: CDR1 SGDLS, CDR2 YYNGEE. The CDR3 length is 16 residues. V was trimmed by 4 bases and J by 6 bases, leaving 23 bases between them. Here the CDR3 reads CASSPRPGAGLSEQYF. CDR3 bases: TGTGCCAGCAGCCCACGGCCCGGTGCGGGGTTGAGCGAGCAGTACTTC.

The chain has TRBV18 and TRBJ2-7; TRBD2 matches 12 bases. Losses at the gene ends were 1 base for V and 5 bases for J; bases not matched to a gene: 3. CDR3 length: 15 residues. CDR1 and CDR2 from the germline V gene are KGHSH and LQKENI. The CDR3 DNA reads TGTGCCAGCTCACCACGACTAGCGGGAGTGGACGAGCAGTACTTC. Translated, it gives CASSPRLAGVDEQYF.

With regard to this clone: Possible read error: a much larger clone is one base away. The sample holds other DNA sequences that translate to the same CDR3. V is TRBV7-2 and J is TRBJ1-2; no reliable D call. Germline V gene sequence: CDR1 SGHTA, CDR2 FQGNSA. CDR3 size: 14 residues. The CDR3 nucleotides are TGTGCCAGCAGCCCGTACGGGGTCAACTATGGATACACCTTC. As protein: CASSPYGVNYGYTF.